This entry describes one TCR beta chain. Its target is unknown. Time point indicated: blood 2 weeks post-SBRT. The treatment is: 15 Gy SBRT to primary tumor, nephrectomy 4 weeks later. After SBRT, blood was collected at 2 and 4 weeks, plus baseline. This renal cell carcinoma was of the clear cell type. Assay: immunoSEQ multiplex PCR; the TCRdb copy retains only in-frame clones and omits some. This table holds 100,000 to 150,000 clones, around 80% found once. This specimen belongs to a study of radiation and T cells in renal cell carcinoma. Study-wide context: Nephrectomy followed 15 Gy stereotactic body radiation by 4 weeks. Findings and limits, study-wide: From baseline, blood top tumor clonotypes peaked at 2 weeks post-radiation.

The length of the CDR3 is 15 residues. V shed 2 bases and J 6 bases; nucleotides not matched to a gene: 6. The germline V gene encodes CDR1 SGHTA and CDR2 FQGNSA. The clonotype originates from a man aged 50 to 59 with renal cell carcinoma. The chain links TRBV7-2 to TRBJ2-2; 7 bases line up with TRBD1. The material was blood, obtained from a patient whose treatment included radiotherapy and nephrectomy. The chain's CDR3 is CASSLLDRAAGELFF. The CDR3 coding sequence is TGTGCCAGCAGCTTACTAGACAGGGCGGCCGGGGAGCTGTTTTTT.